What follows is one TCR beta chain and its context. In germline, CDR1 is SGHDT, CDR2 YYEEEE. The CDR3 runs 14 residues. V dropped 2 bases and J dropped 5 bases, with 13 bases sitting between them. Sequenced by immunoSEQ multiplex PCR; TCRdb stores in-frame clones only, minus some. The sample shows 2,500,000 or so clones, 90% to 95% of them seen only once. These data are taken from a study of shared clonotypes between healthy human individuals. The sequence was obtained from a man aged 18 to 35 in good health. The chain carries TRBV5-6 and TRBJ1-2; the D gene is possibly TRBD1 (5 bases). The sequenced sample consisted of naive CD4+ T cells sorted from blood. Indicated subset: CD45RA+ positively selected. Here the CDR3 DNA reads TGTGCCAGCAGCTTCCTTTGGGGGTGGTATGGCTACACCTTC. Protein sequence: CASSFLWGWYGYTF.